This TCR beta chain was observed in a study of shared clonotypes between healthy human individuals. Study at large: Per donor, three plates held CD4 naive cells, three held CD4 memory, two held CD8 naive and one held CD8 memory.

This CDR3 contains 14 residues. CDR1 SGHAT and CDR2 FQNNGV come from the germline V gene. V was pared by 1 base and J by 5 bases, with 2 bases of the junction left unmatched. Sequenced by immunoSEQ multiplex PCR; TCRdb stores in-frame clones only, minus some. The sample lists about 1.5 million clones; 95% to 99% were seen once. The receptor comes from a man aged 30 to 45 in good health. The sequenced material came from naive CD4+ T cells sorted from blood. As to subset: CD45RA+ positively selected. This chain links TRBV11-2 with TRBJ2-7, with 10 bases fitting TRBD1. The CDR3 DNA reads as TGTGCCAGCAGCTTAGGAGACAGGGGGCACGAGCAGTACTTC. Translation: CASSLGDRGHEQYF.